What follows are 31 T cell receptor beta chains derived from one specimen sequenced in a study of T cell clonality in common variable immunodeficiency. Assay used: immunoSEQ multiplex PCR; TCRdb lists only in-frame clones, some missing. This sample comprises around 29,000 clones, none seen once only. Sequencing was carried out using peripheral blood mononuclear cells. These receptors all come from a person aged 18-70 years in good health.

This clone appeared many times. The read ends 3 residues early relative to the CDR3; the germline J gene fills the gap. V gene TRBV2 combines with J gene TRBJ2-5, with D perhaps TRBD2 (6 bases). The CDR3 is made up of 12 amino acids. Deletions cut 7 bases from V and 4 bases from J, with 10 bases between. The V gene's germline CDR1 is SNHLY and CDR2 FYNNEI. The CDR3 spells CASTGGAETQYF. The covered CDR3 bases are TGTGCCAGCACAGGAGGGGCAGAGACC.

About this clone itself: Read coverage stops 3 residues before the CDR3 terminus; the germline J gene supplies the remainder. The chain joins TRBV11-2 to TRBJ2-1; 11 nucleotides line up with TRBD2. Germline V lookup: CDR1 SGHAT, CDR2 FQNNGV. The CDR3 has 15 residues. The V and J ends lost 5 bases and 2 bases, in that order; junction bases with no gene match: 2. CDR3 bases read: TGTGCCAGCAGCCCGACTAGCGGGACCTACAATGAG. The encoded protein is CASSPTSGTYNE. The entire CDR3 protein reads CASSPTSGTYNEQFF.

This clone has a count of ten or more. The read ends 3 residues early relative to the CDR3; the germline J gene fills the gap. The rearrangement links TRBV10-1 to TRBJ2-2, with 10 nucleotides matching TRBD1. Germline V CDR1 and CDR2: WNHNN, SYGVQD (reference sequence). The CDR3 runs to 16 residues. V was clipped by 2 bases and J by 7 bases; unmatched bases: 7. The CDR3 sequence: CASSEHGTGAVGELFF. The DNA read from the CDR3 is TGCGCCAGCAGTGAGCATGGGACAGGGGCCGTCGGGGAG.

As concerns this clone: Read coverage stops 3 residues before the CDR3 terminus; the germline J gene supplies the remainder. The J gene is TRBJ1-2, the V gene TRBV7-3, with D possibly TRBD1 on 6 matching bases. In germline, CDR1 is SGHTA, CDR2 FQGTGA. The CDR3 is 15 residues long. Incomplete CDR3 DNA: TGTGCCAGCAGCGCGGACAGTTTTAGCACAGATACC. Translating gives CASSADSFSTDT. The whole CDR3 sequence is CASSADSFSTDTYTF.

This clone was counted ten times or more. From the germline J gene comes the end of the CDR3, since the read stops 3 residues before it. The chain links TRBV4-2 to TRBJ2-1, with 9 bases lining up with TRBD2. CDR1 and CDR2 from the germline V gene are LGHNA and YNFKEQ. The junction had 10 bases not matched to a gene; V was cut back by 0 bases and J by 7 bases. CDR3 length: 17 amino acids. The CDR3 DNA, read in part, is TGTGCCAGCAGCCAAGAATCCGCGGGAGGGTCGTGGAATGAG. Its translation is CASSQESAGGSWNE. The whole CDR3 protein reads CASSQESAGGSWNEQFF.

This clone was seen at least ten times. Read sequence stops 3 residues before the CDR3 end, and the germline J gene provides the missing end. The gene calls are TRBV5-1 and TRBJ2-3; 10 nucleotides line up with TRBD1. The CDR3 runs 15 residues. CDR1 is SGHRS, CDR2 YFSETQ, per germline. J gave up 6 bases and V 4 bases, and 8 bases lay outside the gene matches. The covered CDR3 bases are TGCGCCAGCAGCGCTTCCGGGACAGGGGCTGATACG. Encoded protein: CASSASGTGADT. The entire CDR3 sequence reads CASSASGTGADTQYF.

The table lists this clone with many counts. Coverage ceases 3 residues before the CDR3 finishes, and the germline J gene fills in the end. The rearrangement joins TRBV20-1 to TRBJ1-2; TRBD1 agrees at 9 bases. Germline V gene sequence: CDR1 DFQATT, CDR2 SNEGSKA (reference sequence). The junction had 3 bases not matched to a gene; V was cut back by 0 bases and J by 4 bases. CDR3 size: 14 residues. Partial CDR3 DNA: TGCAGTGCTAGAGAGGGGACAGGGCTCTATGGC. Protein product: CSAREGTGLYG. The full CDR3 protein is CSAREGTGLYGYTF.

This clone was recorded at least ten times. The sequenced fragment ends 3 residues before the CDR3 boundary, so the rest is inferred from the germline J gene. The chain carries TRBV7-9 and TRBJ1-5; no reliable D call. In germline, CDR1 is SEHNR, CDR2 FQNEAQ (reference sequence). The CDR3 spans 15 residues. V was clipped by 2 bases and J by 6 bases, with 14 bases between them. The part of the CDR3 DNA that was read is TGTGCCAGCAGCTTAAGCGGCTTCGGTTTTCAGCCC. This sequence encodes CASSLSGFGFQP. The CDR3 in full is CASSLSGFGFQPQHF.

This clone has only a few counts. This chain's CDR3 is CAWSPGQGGDEQYF. The CDR3 bases that were read are TGTGCCTGGAGCCCGGGACAGGGTGGTGACGAG. This chain joins TRBV30 and TRBJ2-7; 9 bases align to TRBD1. Read sequence stops 3 residues before the CDR3 end, and the germline J gene provides the missing end. V gave up 3 bases and J gave up 5 bases; unmatched junction bases: 8. Germline V gene lookup returns CDR1 GTSNPN and CDR2 SVGIG (reference sequence). This CDR3 region has 14 residues.

This clone was recorded a few times. Read data end 3 residues before the CDR3 end; the end is taken from the germline J gene. The chain joins TRBV7-9 to TRBJ1-2; weak D call: TRBD1 (6 bases). This CDR3 spans 15 amino acids. Germline lookup yields CDR1 SEHNR and CDR2 FQNEAQ (reference sequence). Trimming took 1 base from V and 5 from J, leaving 14 bases between them. The CDR3 spells CASSLEGRTVYGYTF. The CDR3 bases that were read are TGTGCCAGCAGCTTAGAGGGCCGGACAGTGTATGGC.

This clone was seen a few times. The CDR3 end lies 3 residues beyond the end of the read and is filled in from the germline J gene. V usage is TRBV18 and J usage is TRBJ2-7, with TRBD1 matching over 7 bases. With 6 bases clipped from V and 3 bases from J, the junction kept 11 bases outside the gene matches. The CDR3 is 15 residues long. Germline V gives CDR1 KGHSH, CDR2 LQKENI. The CDR3 bases that were read are TGTGCCAGCTCCCCGTCCCGGGACAGCTACTACGAG. It is translated as CASSPSRDSYYE. The whole CDR3 sequence reads CASSPSRDSYYEQYF.

The sample holds many counts of this clone. The CDR3 goes on 3 residues after the read ends, and that part is filled in from the germline J gene. V usage is TRBV19 and J usage is TRBJ1-3, with TRBD1 matching over 8 bases. The length of the CDR3 is 16 residues. V was pared by 5 bases and J by 1 base, with 7 bases of the junction left unmatched. CDR1 and CDR2 from the germline V gene are LNHDA and SQIVND (reference sequence). CDR3 bases read: TGTGCCAGTAGTGACAGGGGCCAGGGATCTGGAAACACC. Amino acids: CASSDRGQGSGNT. The full CDR3 sequence reads CASSDRGQGSGNTIYF.

This clone occurred many times. The read ends 3 residues early relative to the CDR3; the germline J gene fills the gap. The gene calls are TRBV18 and TRBJ1-2; D call uncertain. The CDR3 contains 12 residues. CDR1 is KGHSH, CDR2 LQKENI, per germline. The V end was cut by 2 bases, the J end by 6 bases, with 7 bases between. The CDR3 is CASSPDTDGYTF. Partial CDR3 DNA: TGTGCCAGCTCACCAGACACAGATGGC.

This clone came up many times. The read terminates 3 residues ahead of where the CDR3 ends, so the germline J gene completes it. The chain joins TRBV19 to TRBJ2-3, with 12 positions matching TRBD2. Germline lookup yields CDR1 LNHDA and CDR2 SQIVND (reference sequence). Trimming took 7 bases from V and 3 from J; bases not matched to a gene: 8. The CDR3 is made up of 16 amino acids. The CDR3 spells CASTPELAGGTDTQYF. The CDR3 DNA, read in part, is TGTGCCAGTACCCCCGAACTAGCGGGAGGAACAGATACG.

This clone was seen repeatedly, ten times or more. The read halts 3 residues ahead of the CDR3 end, with the missing end drawn from the germline J gene. V usage is TRBV19 and J usage is TRBJ2-1; a possible D gene is TRBD2 (6 bases). The CDR3 runs to 13 residues. V shed 8 bases and J shed 9 bases, with 17 bases lying between them. The germline CDR1 and CDR2 sequences are LNHDA and SQIVND (reference sequence). The CDR3 bases that were read are TGTGCCAGTTCGGGACTTATAACCGGTGAG. Amino acids: CASSGLITGE. The full CDR3 protein is CASSGLITGEQFF.

This clone was counted only a few times. The CDR3 end is not reached by the read, which stops 3 residues before it; the germline J gene fills it in. The chain recombines TRBV5-1 with TRBJ1-2; D is undetermined. The germline V gene encodes CDR1 SGHRS and CDR2 YFSETQ. The CDR3 contains 12 residues. The CDR3 is CASSPSTDTYTF. Partial CDR3 DNA: TGCGCCAGCAGCCCCAGCACAGATACC.

This clone was detected ten times or more. The read comes to an end 3 residues before the CDR3 does, leaving the germline J gene to fill in the end. This rearrangement joins TRBV6-1 to TRBJ2-1; 7 nucleotides line up with TRBD1. Germline trimming cut 3 bases from V and 2 bases from J; bases unmatched to any gene: 4. CDR3 length: 15 amino acids. Germline CDR1 is MNHNS and CDR2 is SASEGT. CDR3 DNA, as far as it was read: TGTGCCAGCAGTGACGGGACAGAGACCTACAATGAG. Its translation: CASSDGTETYNE. The whole CDR3 sequence is CASSDGTETYNEQFF.

Details on this clone: The CDR3 end is not reached by the read, which stops 3 residues before it; the germline J gene fills it in. The chain has TRBV19 and TRBJ1-2; no clear D gene. The CDR3 extends over 13 amino acids. From germline, CDR1 is LNHDA and CDR2 SQIVND (reference sequence). CDR3 DNA, as far as it was read: TGTGCCAGTAACGGCGGGAGAGCCTACGAC. It yields the protein CASNGGRAYD. In full, the CDR3 reads CASNGGRAYDYTF.

This clone was seen at least ten times. The read terminates 3 residues before the CDR3 end, so the remaining end is supplied by the germline J gene. The chain couples TRBV14 to TRBJ2-3; TRBD1 agrees at 8 bases. The V segment lost 4 bases and the J segment 4 bases; nucleotides outside the gene matches: 4. The CDR3 runs 14 residues. Germline lookup yields CDR1 SGHDN and CDR2 FVKESK. The sequenced CDR3 bases are TGTGCCAGCAGCCCTACGACAGGGGCAGATACG. Its protein is CASSPTTGADT. The CDR3 as a whole reads CASSPTTGADTQYF.

This clone has at least ten counts. The missing CDR3 end, 3 residues past where the read stops, is filled in from the germline J gene. This chain uses TRBV4-2 with TRBJ2-3; TRBD2 aligns across 11 bases. Germline V lookup: CDR1 LGHNA, CDR2 YNFKEQ. The CDR3 covers 20 residues. J was trimmed by 5 bases and V by 4 bases; bases with no gene match: 20. This CDR3 is CASSPYIIPPTSGKGDTQYF. CDR3 DNA, as far as it was read: TGTGCCAGCAGCCCTTATATAATTCCCCCGACTAGCGGGAAGGGAGATACG.

This clone occurred many times. The read ends 3 residues before the CDR3 terminus; that terminus is restored from the germline J gene. The rearrangement joins TRBV6-2 or TRBV6-3 to TRBJ1-2; no definite D call. Per germline, CDR1 MNHEY and CDR2 SVGEGT. The CDR3 extends over 13 amino acids. CDR3 sequence: CASTFTENKGYTF. CDR3 DNA (partial): TGTGCCAGCACGTTCACAGAGAATAAGGGC.

This clone was counted ten times or more. The CDR3 extends 3 residues past the end of the read, so its final part is completed from the germline J gene. The V gene is TRBV30, the J gene TRBJ2-7, with D perhaps TRBD1 or TRBD2 (6 bases each). The CDR3 is 13 residues long. With 3 bases removed from V and 5 bases from J, the gap between germline ends came to 14 bases. Germline V CDR1 and CDR2: GTSNPN, SVGIG (reference sequence). The CDR3 DNA, read in part, is TGTGCCTGGAGCATGCAGGGGAGGAACGAG. It encodes CAWSMQGRNE. The CDR3, in full, reads CAWSMQGRNEQYF.

This clone was counted ten times or more. The read ends 3 residues early relative to the CDR3; the germline J gene fills the gap. The gene calls are TRBV7-9 and TRBJ2-1, with TRBD2 matching over 15 bases. V lost 5 bases and J lost 7; bases outside the gene matches: 3. The CDR3 is 15 amino acids. CDR1 is SEHNR and CDR2 is FQNEAQ in the germline V gene (reference sequence). Incomplete CDR3 DNA: TGTGCCAGCAGCGTGGGACTAGCGGGAGGTAATGAG. Translating it yields CASSVGLAGGNE. The whole CDR3 protein is CASSVGLAGGNEQFF.

In its sample, this clone was seen many times. The CDR3 end falls 3 residues outside the read, so it is completed with the germline J gene. The chain joins TRBV30 to TRBJ2-3; D perhaps matches TRBD1 (5 bases). This CDR3 is 13 amino acids long. CDR1 and CDR2 (germline): GTSNPN, SVGIG (reference sequence). Trimming took 3 bases from V and 2 from J, leaving 9 bases between them. The chain's CDR3 is CAWRSRATDTQYF. CDR3 bases read: TGTGCCTGGAGATCCAGGGCCACAGATACG.

This clone was recorded at least ten times. The DNA ends 3 residues before the CDR3 does, and the rest of the CDR3 is filled in from the germline J gene. The chain links TRBV7-3 to TRBJ2-5; possibly TRBD1 for D (5 bases). This CDR3 comprises 16 residues. The germline V gene encodes CDR1 SGHTA and CDR2 FQGTGA. The V end was cut by 5 bases, the J end by 0 bases, with 16 bases between. The sequenced CDR3 bases are TGTGCCAGCAGCCCTAGGGGCGGCAAAAACCAAGAGACC. Protein sequence: CASSPRGGKNQET. The CDR3 in its entirety is CASSPRGGKNQETQYF. Variable domain in full (rest from reference TRBV7-3 and TRBJ2-5): GAGVSQTPSNKVTEKGKYVELRCDPISGHTALYWYRQSLGQGPEFLIYFQGTGAADDSGLPNDRFFAVRPEGSVSTLKIQRTERGDSAVYLCASSPRGGKNQETQYFGPGTRLLVL.

This clone was counted at least ten times. The read stops 3 residues short of the end of the CDR3; the missing end is completed from the germline J gene. The chain uses TRBV20-1 and TRBJ1-3; the match to TRBD1 covers 7 bases. V lost 2 bases, J lost 7 bases, and 5 bases stayed unmatched. This CDR3 has 13 residues. The V gene's germline CDR1 is DFQATT and CDR2 SNEGSKA (reference sequence). Incomplete CDR3 DNA: TGCAGTGCTAGACCGGGACAGTTGAACACC. This sequence encodes CSARPGQLNT. The full CDR3 is CSARPGQLNTIYF.

This clone was counted many times. The CDR3 end lies 3 residues beyond the end of the read and is filled in from the germline J gene. The genes are TRBV5-4 and TRBJ2-2, with a tentative D call TRBD2 (5 bases). This CDR3 is built from 15 residues. Trimming removed 2 bases at V and 4 bases at J, with 12 bases between. Germline V gene data show CDR1 as SGHNT and CDR2 as YYREEE (reference sequence). The CDR3 DNA, read in part, is TGTGCCAGCAGCTTAACTAGTACGTCCACCGGGGAG. This encodes CASSLTSTSTGE. The full CDR3 reads CASSLTSTSTGELFF.

This clone has at least ten counts. The CDR3 goes on 3 residues after the read ends, and that part is filled in from the germline J gene. The rearrangement links TRBV30 to TRBJ1-4; 11 bases agree with TRBD1. The CDR3 totals 13 residues. The germline gives CDR1 GTSNPN, CDR2 SVGIG (reference sequence). The V and J ends lost 7 bases and 8 bases, in that order; junction bases with no gene match: 6. The sequenced part of the CDR3 DNA is TGTGCCTCCACGGGACAGGGGGGGGAAAAA. It translates to CASTGQGGEK. Given in full, the CDR3 is CASTGQGGEKLFF.

This clone was detected a few times. The read stops 3 residues short of the end of the CDR3; the missing end is completed from the germline J gene. The chain carries TRBV2 and TRBJ2-7, with 8 bases aligning to TRBD1. The ends lost 3 bases at V and 3 bases at J; junction bases unmatched: 4. CDR3 length: 14 residues. The germline CDR1 and CDR2 sequences are SNHLY and FYNNEI. CDR3 bases read: TGTGCCAGCAGTGACGGACAGGGAGACTACGAG. This translates into CASSDGQGDYE. The CDR3 in full is CASSDGQGDYEQYF.

The table lists this clone with many counts. The read halts 3 residues ahead of the CDR3 end, with the missing end drawn from the germline J gene. This rearrangement joins TRBV29-1 to TRBJ1-1; possibly TRBD1 for D (6 bases). V was shortened by 5 bases and J by 0 bases, with 7 bases between the two germline ends. The germline V gene encodes CDR1 SQVTM and CDR2 ANQGSEA. The CDR3 extends over 12 amino acids. This chain's CDR3 is CSVRGMNTEAFF. Partial CDR3 DNA: TGCAGCGTTAGGGGGATGAACACTGAA.

Turning to this clone: The read is 3 residues too short to cover the CDR3 end, so that end is filled in from the germline J gene. This chain links TRBV30 with TRBJ1-2; TRBD1 might be the D (5 bases). Germline CDR1 is GTSNPN and CDR2 is SVGIG (reference sequence). This CDR3 has 18 amino acids. The sequenced part of the CDR3 DNA is TGTGCCTGGAGTGTACCACGGTGGGGGACTAGCGGTTACAATGAC. Translation gives CAWSVPRWGTSGYND. The full CDR3 sequence reads CAWSVPRWGTSGYNDYTF.